This TCR beta chain is drawn from a study of blood T cell repertoires in COVID-19. Profiled with immunoSEQ multiplex PCR; TCRdb holds only in-frame clones, not every one. Among roughly 84,000 clones listed, roughly 80% were seen once. This CDR3 is built from 15 residues. The ends were cut back, 1 base at V and 5 bases at J, with 12 bases in the middle. The V gene's germline CDR1 is SGDLS and CDR2 YYNGEE. Sequenced material: peripheral blood. The chain employs TRBV9 and TRBJ2-2, with D tentatively TRBD1 (6 bases). The receptor was isolated from a man in his 60s with COVID-19, enrolled during active disease. The CDR3 sequence: CASSVLQGTTGELFF. The CDR3 DNA reads TGTGCCAGCAGCGTATTACAGGGTACGACCGGGGAGCTGTTTTTT.